The next 2 T cell receptor beta chains were all read from a single sample in a study of blood T cell repertoires in COVID-19. TCRdb's copy holds only in-frame clones and misses some; the assay was immunoSEQ multiplex PCR. The repertoire has 80,000 to 90,000 clones, 80% to 90% of them found once; the top ten carry 1.2%. The sample taken for sequencing was peripheral blood. The source of these receptors is an elderly man with active or convalescent COVID-19.

This clone has more than one count but fewer than ten. The germline gene is not matched at one end of the junction; a read error may be the cause. V usage is TRBV7-7 and J usage is TRBJ2-1, with D perhaps matching TRBD1 (5 bases). Germline lookup yields CDR1 SSHAT and CDR2 FNYEAQ (reference sequence). The CDR3 totals 13 residues. The CDR3 reads CASSLDTYNEQFF. The CDR3 nucleotides read TGTGCTAGCAGCTTGGACACGTACAATGAGCAGTTCTTC.

The chain is built from TRBV3-1 (or the pseudogene TRBV3-2) and TRBJ2-7, with 13 bases lining up with TRBD2. Losses at the gene ends were 4 bases for V and 1 base for J; bases not matched to a gene: 1. This CDR3 is 15 amino acids long. Germline V gene data show CDR1 as LGHDT and CDR2 as YNNKEL (reference sequence). The CDR3 loop is CASSPGLAGSYEQYF. For the CDR3, the DNA is TGTGCCAGCAGCCCGGGACTAGCGGGGTCCTACGAGCAGTACTTC.